Below are 13 T cell receptor beta chains sequenced from a single sample in a study of shared clonotypes between healthy human individuals. Profiling relied on immunoSEQ multiplex PCR, and the TCRdb table lists in-frame clones only, not all of them. This sample has approximately 320,000 clones, with about 74% found just once. What was sequenced was memory CD4+ T cells sorted from blood. Subset of the sample: CD45RA-negative fraction. The receptors stem from a man aged 25 to 40 in good health.

V usage is TRBV9 and J usage is TRBJ1-1; weak D call: TRBD1 (5 bases). Germline V gene lookup returns CDR1 SGDLS and CDR2 YYNGEE. V was pared by 5 bases and J by 1 base, with 12 bases between. The CDR3 has 14 residues. The CDR3 DNA follows: TGTGCCAGCAGACCGGGACTTCCGAACACTGAAGCTTTCTTT. This encodes CASRPGLPNTEAFF.

V and J are TRBV28 and TRBJ2-2; D is ambiguous. Germline V gene sequence: CDR1 MDHEN, CDR2 SYDVKM. The CDR3 is 14 residues long. V was shortened by 2 bases and J by 4 bases, with 8 bases between the two germline ends. CDR3 residues: CASSLLSATGELFF. The DNA for the CDR3 is TGTGCCAGCAGTTTACTATCAGCCACCGGGGAGCTGTTTTTT.

CDR3 loop: CASSPPRGWTEAFF. The CDR3 region has the DNA TGTGCCAGCTCACCACCGAGAGGGTGGACTGAAGCTTTCTTT. This chain uses TRBV18 with TRBJ1-1, with unresolved D. The CDR3 is 14 residues long. Germline CDR1 reads KGHSH; CDR2 reads LQKENI. V lost 0 bases to trimming and J lost 5 bases, with 10 bases between them.

This chain links TRBV7-2 with TRBJ2-5; D gene ambiguous. Germline V gives CDR1 SGHTA, CDR2 FQGNSA. V was trimmed by 7 bases and J by 4 bases, leaving 16 bases between them. This CDR3 has 14 amino acids. In DNA, the CDR3 is TGTGCCAGCAACTATCAAGGCGGCCCAGAGACCCAGTACTTC. This gives the protein CASNYQGGPETQYF.

Only a few counts were recorded for this clone. The genes are TRBV27 and TRBJ2-4; TRBD1 matches 7 bases. Germline CDR1 reads MNHEY; CDR2 reads SMNVEV (reference sequence). CDR3 length: 15 residues. Unmatched junction bases numbered 11, after V lost 4 bases and J lost 8 bases. CDR3 bases: TGTGCCAGCAGTTCCACCCGACAGGGTGGCGACATTCAGTACTTC. It is translated as CASSSTRQGGDIQYF.

Only a few counts were recorded for this clone. The CDR3 sequence is CASNTGPFETQYF. The CDR3 bases are TGTGCCAGCAACACGGGACCCTTCGAGACCCAGTACTTC. V gene TRBV6-1 combines with J gene TRBJ2-5; possibly TRBD1 or TRBD2 for D (5 bases each). CDR1 is MNHNS and CDR2 is SASEGT in the germline V gene. The V end lost 7 bases, the J end lost 5 bases, and 14 bases lay between the germline ends. This CDR3 is 13 amino acids long.

This clone came up a few times. The chain links TRBV28 to TRBJ1-2; D may be TRBD1 (6 bases). Between the trimmed V and J ends, which lost 10 bases and 8 bases, there was a span of 17 bases. Germline lookup yields CDR1 MDHEN and CDR2 SYDVKM. The CDR3 contains 12 residues. In DNA, the CDR3 is TGTGCCACCTCGGGGGGGGCCAGGGGCTACACCTTC. Protein: CATSGGARGYTF.

Remarks on this clone: The same CDR3 is also encoded by other DNA sequences in this sample. This chain links TRBV7-2 with TRBJ2-1; no firm D call. The V gene lost 1 base and the J gene lost 1 base, with 2 bases spanning the gap. The germline gives CDR1 SGHTA, CDR2 FQGNSA. The CDR3 contains 13 residues. The CDR3: CASSLGSYNEQFF. CDR3 sequence (DNA): TGTGCCAGCAGCTTAGGATCCTACAATGAGCAGTTCTTC.

V usage is TRBV10-2 and J usage is TRBJ1-1; perhaps TRBD1 as D (6 bases). The CDR3 runs 14 residues. V shed 8 bases and J shed 0 bases, with 13 bases lying between them. The germline V gene encodes CDR1 WSHSY and CDR2 SAAADI. CDR3 region: CASFPGQMNTEAFF. CDR3 DNA sequence: TGCGCCAGCTTTCCCGGACAGATGAACACTGAAGCTTTCTTT.

The CDR3 sequence: CASSNFPGLNYNEQFF. DNA for the CDR3: TGTGCCAGCAGTAACTTTCCGGGACTGAACTACAATGAGCAGTTCTTC. J is TRBJ2-1 and V is TRBV6-4; maybe TRBD2 (6 bases). The length of the CDR3 is 16 residues. The germline gives CDR1 MRHNA, CDR2 SNTAGT. The ends were cut back, 5 bases at V and 3 bases at J, with 17 bases in the middle.

This sequence joins TRBV2 and TRBJ1-3, with D possibly matching TRBD1 (6 bases). Trimming pared 5 bases from V and 2 bases from J, leaving 13 bases between. CDR1 is SNHLY and CDR2 is FYNNEI in the germline V gene. CDR3 length equals 15 residues. The CDR3 sequence: CASSLTGQPGNTIYF. CDR3 coding DNA: TGTGCCAGCAGTTTAACAGGGCAGCCTGGAAACACCATATATTTT.

This clone appeared a single time. This chain links TRBV7-8 with TRBJ2-2; 14 bases fit TRBD2. The CDR3 has 18 amino acids. The ends lost 4 bases at V and 3 bases at J; junction bases unmatched: 7. Germline CDR1 reads SGHVS; CDR2 reads FQNEAQ. This chain's CDR3 is CASSSWRLAGGHTGELFF. DNA for the CDR3: TGTGCCAGCAGCTCTTGGAGACTAGCGGGAGGGCACACCGGGGAGCTGTTTTTT.

About this clone: The sample carries other DNA sequences with the same CDR3. This chain joins TRBV15 and TRBJ1-1; D possibly corresponds to TRBD1 (5 bases). The CDR3 contains 14 residues. V lost 0 bases to trimming and J lost 4 bases, with 9 bases between them. In germline, CDR1 is LNHNV, CDR2 YYDKDF (reference sequence). Written as DNA, the CDR3 is TGTGCCACCAGCAGAGACAGGGCTAGCACTGAAGCTTTCTTT. Its protein product is CATSRDRASTEAFF.